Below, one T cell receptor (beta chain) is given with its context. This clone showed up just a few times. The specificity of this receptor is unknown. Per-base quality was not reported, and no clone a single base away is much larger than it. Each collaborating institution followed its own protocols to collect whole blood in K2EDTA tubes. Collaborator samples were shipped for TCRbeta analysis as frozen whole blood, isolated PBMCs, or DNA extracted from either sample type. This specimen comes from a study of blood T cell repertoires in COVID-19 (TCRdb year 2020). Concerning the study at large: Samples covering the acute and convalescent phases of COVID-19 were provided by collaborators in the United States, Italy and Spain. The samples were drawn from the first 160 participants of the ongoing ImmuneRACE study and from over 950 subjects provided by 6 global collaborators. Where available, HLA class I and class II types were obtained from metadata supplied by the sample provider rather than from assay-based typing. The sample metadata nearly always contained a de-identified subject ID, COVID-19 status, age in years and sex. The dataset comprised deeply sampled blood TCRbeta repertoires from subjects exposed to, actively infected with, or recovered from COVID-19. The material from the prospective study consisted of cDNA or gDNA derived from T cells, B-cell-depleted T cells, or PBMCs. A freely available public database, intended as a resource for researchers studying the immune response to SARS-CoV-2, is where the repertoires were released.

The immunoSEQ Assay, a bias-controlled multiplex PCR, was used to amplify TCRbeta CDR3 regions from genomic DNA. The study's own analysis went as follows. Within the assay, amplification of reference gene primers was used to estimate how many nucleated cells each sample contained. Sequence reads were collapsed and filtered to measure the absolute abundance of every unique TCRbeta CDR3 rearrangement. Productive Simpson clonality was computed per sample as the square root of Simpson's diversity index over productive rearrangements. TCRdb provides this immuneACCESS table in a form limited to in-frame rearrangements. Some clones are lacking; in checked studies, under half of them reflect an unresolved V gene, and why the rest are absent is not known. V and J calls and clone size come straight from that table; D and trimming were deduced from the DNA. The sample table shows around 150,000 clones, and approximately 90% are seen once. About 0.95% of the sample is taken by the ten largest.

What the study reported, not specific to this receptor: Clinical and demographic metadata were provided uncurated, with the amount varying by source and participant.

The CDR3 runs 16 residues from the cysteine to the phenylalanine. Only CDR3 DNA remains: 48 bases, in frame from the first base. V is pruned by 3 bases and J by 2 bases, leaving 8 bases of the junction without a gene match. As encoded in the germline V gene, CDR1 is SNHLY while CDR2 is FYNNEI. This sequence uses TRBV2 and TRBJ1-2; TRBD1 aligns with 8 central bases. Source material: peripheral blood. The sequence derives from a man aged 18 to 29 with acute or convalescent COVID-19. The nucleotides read TGTGCCAGCAGTGACGGACAGGGTGGTATGAACTATGGCTACACCTTC. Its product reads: CASSDGQGGMNYGYTF.